This T cell receptor beta chain was identified during a study of CD8 T cells in Susac syndrome. The length of the CDR3 is 13 residues. Trimming took 0 bases from V and 1 from J, leaving 6 bases between them. From germline, CDR1 is GTSNPN and CDR2 SVGIG (reference sequence). An amount of RNA that ranged from roughly 0.5 to 1 ug was reverse transcribed with random hexamers. TCR beta CDR3 was amplified by immunoSEQ covering 54 Vbeta and 13 Jbeta. Each CDR3 protein is one row after TCRdb ran MiXCR on the immunoSEQ multiplex PCR reads. This sample has 140,000 to 150,000 distinct CDR3 sequences, with around 94% found just once. Peripheral blood CD8+ and CD4+ T cells were profiled by TCR beta sequencing.

V and J are TRBV30 and TRBJ1-1; D uncertain. Sequenced input: CD4+ T cells from PBMCs. This TCR came from a human donor in good health. The CDR3 region has the DNA TGTGCCTGGAGTGTTTGGGGGAACACTGAAGCTTTCTTT. It specifies CAWSVWGNTEAFF.